A single sample is the source of the 7 T cell receptor beta chains below, sequenced in a study of cytomegalovirus exposure and HLA in healthy donors (dated by TCRdb to about 2017). The library was built by means of the immunoSEQ multiplex PCR assay. TCRdb limited this immuneACCESS table to in-frame rearrangements with V and J called. A share of clones is missing; checked studies link under half to unresolved V genes, and the rest is unexplained. The sample table records 130,000 to 150,000 clones; over 80% of these occur just once. The ten most abundant clones make up 3.5% to 5% of the sample. Sequenced sample: PBMCs. All receptors come from a man aged 18-30 years in good health and CMV-seropositive.

The chain is built from TRBV7-9 and TRBJ2-1, with 7 bases matching TRBD2. The CDR3 runs 16 residues. CDR1 is SEHNR and CDR2 is FQNEAQ in the germline V gene (reference sequence). Losses at the gene ends were 5 bases for V and 6 bases for J; bases not matched to a gene: 13. The CDR3 DNA is TGTGCCAGCAGCCATACTAGGGCGGGAGTGGGCAATGAGCAGTTCTTC. The encoded protein is CASSHTRAGVGNEQFF.

V and J are TRBV11-2 and TRBJ1-2; 11 bases line up with TRBD1. The CDR3 runs to 17 residues. Germline assignment: CDR1 SGHAT and CDR2 FQNNGV. V gave up 4 bases and J gave up 3 bases; unmatched junction bases: 10. CDR3 DNA sequence: TGTGCCAGCAGCTCTCGGACAGGGGGCAGAGATGACTATGGCTACACCTTC. Translating gives CASSSRTGGRDDYGYTF.

This chain connects TRBV25-1 to TRBJ2-3, with D perhaps matching TRBD2 (5 bases). The length of the CDR3 is 14 residues. CDR1 and CDR2 from the germline V gene are MGHDK and SYGVNS. The ends were cut back, 3 bases at V and 1 base at J, with 8 bases in the middle. The CDR3 is CASSDPGGTDTQYF. The CDR3 coding sequence is TGTGCCAGCAGTGACCCCGGGGGCACAGATACGCAGTATTTT.

CDR3 sequence: CASSQDRGRNQPQHF. The CDR3 DNA sequence: TGTGCCAGCAGCCAGGACAGGGGGAGGAATCAGCCCCAGCATTTT. The chain has TRBV11-2 and TRBJ1-5, with 10 bases fitting TRBD1. Trimming at V came to 5 bases and at J to 4 bases, leaving 5 bases not matched to a gene. The CDR3 consists of 15 residues. Per the germline V gene, CDR1 is SGHAT and CDR2 is FQNNGV.

The genes are TRBV6-1 and TRBJ2-6; D unresolved. Germline V gene sequence: CDR1 MNHNS, CDR2 SASEGT. The CDR3 runs to 13 residues. Between the trimmed V and J ends, which lost 4 bases and 4 bases, there was a span of 5 bases. The CDR3 loop is CASSVEGANVLTF. CDR3 coding DNA: TGTGCCAGCAGTGTAGAAGGGGCCAACGTCCTGACTTTC.

The chain links TRBV6-1 to TRBJ1-3; 9 bases align to TRBD1. The length of the CDR3 is 17 residues. V was pared by 2 bases and J by 0 bases, with 5 bases of the junction left unmatched. CDR1 and CDR2 (germline): MNHNS, SASEGT. The DNA of the CDR3 is TGTGCCAGCAGTGAATGGACAGGGGAGAGCTCTGGAAACACCATATATTTT. Its protein is CASSEWTGESSGNTIYF.

The J gene is TRBJ2-7, the V gene TRBV7-9, with 7 bases fitting TRBD1. Looked up from germline, CDR1 is SEHNR and CDR2 is FQNEAQ (reference sequence). V lost 5 bases to trimming and J lost 6 bases; unmatched junction nucleotides: 22. The CDR3 sequence is 18 residues long. In DNA form, the CDR3 reads TGTGCCAGCAGCCCTCCCTACCGAGACAGGGCCTATAAGGGCGAGCAGTACTTC. It encodes CASSPPYRDRAYKGEQYF.